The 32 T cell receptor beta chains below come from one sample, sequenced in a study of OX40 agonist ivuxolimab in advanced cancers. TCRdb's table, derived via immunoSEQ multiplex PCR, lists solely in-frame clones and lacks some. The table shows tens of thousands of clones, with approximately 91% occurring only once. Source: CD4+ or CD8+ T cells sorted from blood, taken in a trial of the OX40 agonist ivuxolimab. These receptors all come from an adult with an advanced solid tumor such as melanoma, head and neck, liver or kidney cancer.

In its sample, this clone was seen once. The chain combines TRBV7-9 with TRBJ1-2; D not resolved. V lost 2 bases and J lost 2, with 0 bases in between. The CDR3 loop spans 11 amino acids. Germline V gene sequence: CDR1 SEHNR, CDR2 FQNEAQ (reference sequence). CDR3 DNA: TGTGCCAGCAGCTTAAACTATGGCTACACCTTC. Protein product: CASSLNYGYTF.

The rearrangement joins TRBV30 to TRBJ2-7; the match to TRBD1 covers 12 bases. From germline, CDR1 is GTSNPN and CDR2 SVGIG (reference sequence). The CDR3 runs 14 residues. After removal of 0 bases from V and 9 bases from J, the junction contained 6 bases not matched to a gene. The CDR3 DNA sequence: TGTGCCTGGAGTGTAGGGACAGGGGGCGCGCGGCAGTACTTC. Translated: CAWSVGTGGARQYF.

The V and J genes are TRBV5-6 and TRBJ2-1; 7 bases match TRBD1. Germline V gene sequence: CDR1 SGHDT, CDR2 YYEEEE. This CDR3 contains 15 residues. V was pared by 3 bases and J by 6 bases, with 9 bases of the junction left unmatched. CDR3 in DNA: TGTGCCAGCAGCTCCCTGGGACAGTTGGGCAATGAGCAGTTCTTC. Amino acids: CASSSLGQLGNEQFF.

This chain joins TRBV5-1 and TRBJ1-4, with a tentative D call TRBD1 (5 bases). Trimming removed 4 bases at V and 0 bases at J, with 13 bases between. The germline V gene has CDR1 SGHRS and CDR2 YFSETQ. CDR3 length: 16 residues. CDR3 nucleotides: TGCGCCAGCAGCCAACAGGCAGCAGCAACTAATGAAAAACTGTTTTTT. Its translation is CASSQQAAATNEKLFF.

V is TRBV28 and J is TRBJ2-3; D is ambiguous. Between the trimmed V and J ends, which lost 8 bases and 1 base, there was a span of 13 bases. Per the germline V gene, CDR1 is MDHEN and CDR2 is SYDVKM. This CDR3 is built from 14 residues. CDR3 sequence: CASAFLRGTDTQYF. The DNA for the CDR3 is TGTGCCAGCGCATTTCTAAGGGGCACAGATACGCAGTATTTT.

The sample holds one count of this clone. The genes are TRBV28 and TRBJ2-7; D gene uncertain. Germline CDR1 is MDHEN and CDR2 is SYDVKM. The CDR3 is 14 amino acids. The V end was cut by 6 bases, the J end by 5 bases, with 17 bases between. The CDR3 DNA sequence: TGTGCCAGCAGGACGGAGCGAAAACGGGACGAGCAGTACTTC. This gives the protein CASRTERKRDEQYF.

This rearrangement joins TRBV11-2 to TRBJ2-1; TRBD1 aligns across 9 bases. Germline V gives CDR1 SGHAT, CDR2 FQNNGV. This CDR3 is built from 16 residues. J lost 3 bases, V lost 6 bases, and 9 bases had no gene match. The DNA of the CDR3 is TGTGCCAGCAGGCGACGGGACAGGGAATACTACAATGAGCAGTTCTTC. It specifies CASRRRDREYYNEQFF.

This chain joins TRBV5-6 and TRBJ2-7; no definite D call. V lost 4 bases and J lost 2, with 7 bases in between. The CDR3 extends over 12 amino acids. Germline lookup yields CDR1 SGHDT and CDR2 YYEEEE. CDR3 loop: CASSLTTYEQYF. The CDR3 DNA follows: TGTGCCAGCAGCCTGACGACCTACGAGCAGTACTTC.

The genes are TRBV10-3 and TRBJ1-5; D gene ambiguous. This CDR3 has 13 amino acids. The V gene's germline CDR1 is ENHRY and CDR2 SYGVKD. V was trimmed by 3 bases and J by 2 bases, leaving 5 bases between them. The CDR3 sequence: CAISDNGNQPQHF. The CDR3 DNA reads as TGTGCCATCAGTGATAACGGCAATCAGCCCCAGCATTTT.

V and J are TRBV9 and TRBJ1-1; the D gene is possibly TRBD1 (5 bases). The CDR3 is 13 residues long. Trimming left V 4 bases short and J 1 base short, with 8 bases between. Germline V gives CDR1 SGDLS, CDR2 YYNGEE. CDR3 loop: CASSIRENTEAFF. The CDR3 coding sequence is TGTGCCAGCAGCATCAGGGAGAACACTGAAGCTTTCTTT.

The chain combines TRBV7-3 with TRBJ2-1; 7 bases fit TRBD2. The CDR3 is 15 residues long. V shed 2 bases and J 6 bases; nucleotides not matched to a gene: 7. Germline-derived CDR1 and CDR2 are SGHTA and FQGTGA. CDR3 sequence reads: CASSLRWEGRNEQFF. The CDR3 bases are TGTGCCAGCAGCTTACGGTGGGAGGGCCGCAATGAGCAGTTCTTC.

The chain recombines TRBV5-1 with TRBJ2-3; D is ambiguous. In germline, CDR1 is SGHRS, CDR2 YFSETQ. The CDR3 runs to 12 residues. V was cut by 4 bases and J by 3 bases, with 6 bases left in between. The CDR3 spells CASSRPTDTQYF. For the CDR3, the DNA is TGCGCCAGCAGCCGACCGACAGATACGCAGTATTTT. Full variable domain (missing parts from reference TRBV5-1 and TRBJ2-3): KAGVTQTPRYLIKTRGQQVTLSCSPISGHRSVSWYQQTPGQGLQFLFEYFSETQRNKGNFPGRFSGRQFSNSRSEMNVSTLELGDSALYLCASSRPTDTQYFGPGTRLTVL.

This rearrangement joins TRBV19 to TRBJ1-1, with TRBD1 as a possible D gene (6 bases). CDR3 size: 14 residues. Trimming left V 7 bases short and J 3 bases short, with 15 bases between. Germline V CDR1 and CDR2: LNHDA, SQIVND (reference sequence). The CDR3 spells CASTYGGQDTEAFF. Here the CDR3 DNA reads TGTGCCAGTACCTATGGGGGCCAGGACACTGAAGCTTTCTTT.

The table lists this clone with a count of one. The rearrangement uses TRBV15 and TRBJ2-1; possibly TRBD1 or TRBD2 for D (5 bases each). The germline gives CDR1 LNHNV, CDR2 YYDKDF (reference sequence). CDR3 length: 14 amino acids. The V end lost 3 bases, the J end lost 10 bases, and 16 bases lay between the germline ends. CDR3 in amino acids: CATSSRDGGWEQFF. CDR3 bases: TGTGCCACCAGCAGCAGGGACGGTGGGTGGGAGCAGTTCTTC.

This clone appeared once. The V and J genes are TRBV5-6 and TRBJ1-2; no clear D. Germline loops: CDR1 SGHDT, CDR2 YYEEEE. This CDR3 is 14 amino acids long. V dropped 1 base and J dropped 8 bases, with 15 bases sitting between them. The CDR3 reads CASSLRQKQRGYTF. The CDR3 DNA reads TGTGCCAGCAGCTTGAGACAAAAGCAACGGGGCTACACCTTC.

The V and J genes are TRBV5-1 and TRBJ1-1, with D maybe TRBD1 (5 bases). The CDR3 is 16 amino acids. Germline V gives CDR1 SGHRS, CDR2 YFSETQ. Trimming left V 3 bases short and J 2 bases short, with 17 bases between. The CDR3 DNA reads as TGCGCCAGCAGCTCAGGGACGGTGTTACTAAACACTGAAGCTTTCTTT. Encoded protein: CASSSGTVLLNTEAFF.

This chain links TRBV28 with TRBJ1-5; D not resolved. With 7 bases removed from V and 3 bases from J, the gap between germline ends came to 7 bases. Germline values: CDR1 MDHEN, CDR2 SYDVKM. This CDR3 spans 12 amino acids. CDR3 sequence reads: CASKDNNQPQHF. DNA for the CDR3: TGTGCCAGCAAAGACAACAATCAGCCCCAGCATTTT. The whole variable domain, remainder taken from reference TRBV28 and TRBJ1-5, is DVKVTQSSRYLVKRTGEKVFLECVQDMDHENMFWYRQDPGLGLRLIYFSYDVKMKEKGDIPEGYSVSREKKERFSLILESASTNQTSMYLCASKDNNQPQHFGDGTRLSIL.

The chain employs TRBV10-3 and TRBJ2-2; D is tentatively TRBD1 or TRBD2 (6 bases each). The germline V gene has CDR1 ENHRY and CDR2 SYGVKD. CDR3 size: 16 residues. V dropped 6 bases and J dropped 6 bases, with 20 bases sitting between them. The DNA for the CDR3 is TGTGCCATCAGCAACTTGGGGGGCGGCCAGGCCGGGGAGCTGTTTTTT. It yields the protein CAISNLGGGQAGELFF.

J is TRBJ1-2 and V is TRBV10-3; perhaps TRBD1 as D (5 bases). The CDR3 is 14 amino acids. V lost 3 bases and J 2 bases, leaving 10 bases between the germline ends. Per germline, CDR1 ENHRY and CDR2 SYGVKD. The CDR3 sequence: CAISDRVNNYGYTF. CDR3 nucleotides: TGTGCCATCAGTGACAGGGTCAACAACTATGGCTACACCTTC.

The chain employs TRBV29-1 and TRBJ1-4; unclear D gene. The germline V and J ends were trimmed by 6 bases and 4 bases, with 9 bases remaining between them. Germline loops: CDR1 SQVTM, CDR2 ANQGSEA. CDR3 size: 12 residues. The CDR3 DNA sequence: TGCAGCGTCGCTTCCTTTAATGAAAAACTGTTTTTT. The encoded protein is CSVASFNEKLFF.

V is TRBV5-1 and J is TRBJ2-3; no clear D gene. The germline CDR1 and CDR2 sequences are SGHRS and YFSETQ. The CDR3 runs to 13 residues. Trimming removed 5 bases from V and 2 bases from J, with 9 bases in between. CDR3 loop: CASRIELTDTQYF. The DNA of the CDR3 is TGCGCCAGCAGAATCGAGCTCACAGATACGCAGTATTTT.

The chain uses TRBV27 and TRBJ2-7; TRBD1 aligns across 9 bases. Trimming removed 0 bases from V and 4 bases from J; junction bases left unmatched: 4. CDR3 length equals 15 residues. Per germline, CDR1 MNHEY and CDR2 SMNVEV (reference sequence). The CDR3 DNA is TGTGCCAGCAGTTTATCCGCGGGACAGGGATACGAGCAGTACTTC. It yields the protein CASSLSAGQGYEQYF.

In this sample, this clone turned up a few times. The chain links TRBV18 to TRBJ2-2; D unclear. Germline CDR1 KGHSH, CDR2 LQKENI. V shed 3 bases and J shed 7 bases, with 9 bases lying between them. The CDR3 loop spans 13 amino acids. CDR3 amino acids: CASSPRTDGELFF. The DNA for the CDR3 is TGTGCCAGCTCACCCCGAACGGACGGGGAGCTGTTTTTT.

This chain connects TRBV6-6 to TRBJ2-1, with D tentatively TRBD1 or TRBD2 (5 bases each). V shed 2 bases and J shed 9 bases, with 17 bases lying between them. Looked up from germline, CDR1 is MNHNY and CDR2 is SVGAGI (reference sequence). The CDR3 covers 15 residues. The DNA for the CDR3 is TGTGCCAGCAGTTACGACGCCCAGGGAGCACCTGAGCAGTTCTTC. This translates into CASSYDAQGAPEQFF.

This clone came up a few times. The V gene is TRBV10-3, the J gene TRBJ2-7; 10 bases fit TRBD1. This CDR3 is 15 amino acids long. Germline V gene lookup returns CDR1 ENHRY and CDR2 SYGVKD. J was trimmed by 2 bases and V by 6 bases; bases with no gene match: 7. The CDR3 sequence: CAISTGTGVTYEQYF. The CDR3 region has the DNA TGTGCCATCAGCACTGGGACAGGGGTGACCTACGAGCAGTACTTC.

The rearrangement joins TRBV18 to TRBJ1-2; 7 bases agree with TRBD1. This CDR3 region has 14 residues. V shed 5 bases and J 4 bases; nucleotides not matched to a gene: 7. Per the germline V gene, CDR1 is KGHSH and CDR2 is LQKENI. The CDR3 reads CASSARDRPYGYTF. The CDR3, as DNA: TGTGCCAGCTCAGCCCGGGACAGACCCTATGGCTACACCTTC.

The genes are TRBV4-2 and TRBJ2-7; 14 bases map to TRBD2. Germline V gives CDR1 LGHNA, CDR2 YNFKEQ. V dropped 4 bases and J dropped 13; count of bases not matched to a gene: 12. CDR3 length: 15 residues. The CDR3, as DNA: TGTGCCAGCAGCCTTTCCGGGACTAGCGGGAGCTACGTTTACTTC. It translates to CASSLSGTSGSYVYF.

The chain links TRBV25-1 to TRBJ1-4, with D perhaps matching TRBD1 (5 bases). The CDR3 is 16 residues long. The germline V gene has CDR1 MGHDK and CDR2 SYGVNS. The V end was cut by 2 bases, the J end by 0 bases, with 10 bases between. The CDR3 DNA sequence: TGTGCCAGCAGTGAAAGTACAGGTGCAACTAATGAAAAACTGTTTTTT. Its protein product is CASSESTGATNEKLFF. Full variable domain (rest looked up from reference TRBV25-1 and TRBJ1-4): EADIYQTPRYLVIGTGKKITLECSQTMGHDKMYWYQQDPGMELHLIHYSYGVNSTEKGDLSSESTVSRIRTEHFPLTLESARPSHTSQYLCASSESTGATNEKLFFGSGTQLSVL.

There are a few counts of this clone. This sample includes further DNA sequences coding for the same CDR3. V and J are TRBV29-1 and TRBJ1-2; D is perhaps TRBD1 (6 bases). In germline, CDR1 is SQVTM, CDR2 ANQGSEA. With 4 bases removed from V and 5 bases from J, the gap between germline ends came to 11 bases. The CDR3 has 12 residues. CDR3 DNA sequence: TGCAGCGTTGGCGGGCAGGGGTATGGCTACACCTTC. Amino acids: CSVGGQGYGYTF.

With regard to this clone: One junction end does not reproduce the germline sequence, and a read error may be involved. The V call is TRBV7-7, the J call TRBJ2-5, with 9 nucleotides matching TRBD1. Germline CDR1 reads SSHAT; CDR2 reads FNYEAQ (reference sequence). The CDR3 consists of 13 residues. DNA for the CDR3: TGTGCTAGCAGCCGGGACAGGGTAGAGACCCAGTACTTC. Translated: CASSRDRVETQYF. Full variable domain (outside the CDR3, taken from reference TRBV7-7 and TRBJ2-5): GAGVSQSPRYKVTKRGQDVTLRCDPISSHATLYWYQQALGQGPEFLTYFNYEAQPDKSGLPSDRFSAERPEGSISTLTIQRTEQRDSAMYRCASSRDRVETQYFGPGTRLLVL.

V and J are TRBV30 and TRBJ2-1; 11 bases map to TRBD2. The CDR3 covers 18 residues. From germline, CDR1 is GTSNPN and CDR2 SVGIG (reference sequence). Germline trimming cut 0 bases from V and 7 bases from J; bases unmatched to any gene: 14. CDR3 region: CAWSVRALAGGVKNEQFF. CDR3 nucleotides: TGTGCCTGGAGTGTACGGGCCTTAGCGGGAGGGGTTAAGAATGAGCAGTTCTTC. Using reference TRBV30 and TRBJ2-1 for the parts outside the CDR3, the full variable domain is SQTIHQWPATLVQPVGSPLSLECTVEGTSNPNLYWYRQAAGRGLQLLFYSVGIGQISSEVPQNLSASRPQDRQFILSSKKLLLSDSGFYLCAWSVRALAGGVKNEQFFGPGTRLTVL.

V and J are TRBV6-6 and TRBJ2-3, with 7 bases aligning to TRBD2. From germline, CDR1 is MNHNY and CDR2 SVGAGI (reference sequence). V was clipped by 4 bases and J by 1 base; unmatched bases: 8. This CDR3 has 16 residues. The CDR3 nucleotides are TGTGCCAGCAGTTTTCGGTTGGGGGGGGGCACAGATACGCAGTATTTT. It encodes CASSFRLGGGTDTQYF.